This T cell receptor beta chain comes out of a study of blood T cells in healthy people across ages. PCR was performed a second time for about 6 to 12 cycles using a sample-barcoded 5' primer and a J-beta primer mix. Tags on each cDNA molecule came from a template-switch adaptor with 12 random nucleotides. TCRdb redid the calling of the 5' RACE reads with MiXCR, one entry per CDR3 protein. The sample includes hundreds of thousands of distinct CDR3 sequences, around 54% of them seen just once. Germline V gives CDR1 DFQATT, CDR2 SNEGSKA (reference sequence). Trimming cost V 6 bases and J 1 base; bases outside gene matches: 6. CDR3 length: 14 amino acids.

The origin of this receptor is a man in his fifties or sixties in good health. This sequence joins TRBV20-1 and TRBJ1-1; 9 bases map to TRBD1. The sequenced sample consisted of blood. The CDR3 is CSASTGGSNTEAFF. The CDR3 region has the DNA TGCAGTGCCTCCACAGGGGGCTCGAACACTGAAGCTTTCTTT.